What follows are 27 T cell receptor beta chains derived from one specimen sequenced in a study of T cells in Graves' hyperthyroidism and ophthalmopathy. Researchers took RNA transcripts and amplified the TCR beta CDR3 regions from them. First-round RT-PCR targeting the TCR CDR3 was performed with the HTBI primer set. TCRdb independently ran MiXCR on the multiplex PCR reads; one entry per CDR3 protein. The sample has more than 300,000 distinct CDR3 sequences, roughly 13% seen once. The sequencing sample was made of blood. These TCRs come from a woman aged 55-70 years with Graves' hyperthyroidism.

This clonotype was seen ten or more times. The rearrangement links TRBV4-1 to TRBJ1-1; 8 nucleotides agree with TRBD1. Germline CDR1 MGHRA, CDR2 YSYEKL. CDR3 size: 14 residues. The junction had 4 bases not matched to a gene; V was cut back by 3 bases and J by 4 bases. In DNA form, the CDR3 reads TGCGCCAGCAGCCACGCTACAGGGGGCACTGAAGCTTTCTTT. This gives the protein CASSHATGGTEAFF.

The sample holds many counts of this clonotype. The chain's CDR3 is CSVLADEQFF. CDR3 DNA sequence: TGCAGCGTCCTAGCCGATGAGCAGTTCTTC. This chain joins TRBV29-1 and TRBJ2-1; D perhaps matches TRBD2 (5 bases). This CDR3 spans 10 amino acids. The V end was cut by 6 bases, the J end by 8 bases, with 8 bases between. The germline gives CDR1 SQVTM, CDR2 ANQGSEA.

The rearrangement joins TRBV6-1 to TRBJ2-6, with 12 bases fitting TRBD1. Trimming took 3 bases from V and 2 from J; bases not matched to a gene: 8. Germline assignment: CDR1 MNHNS and CDR2 SASEGT. The CDR3 runs 19 residues. Written as DNA, the CDR3 is TGTGCCAGCAGTGACTACCCGGGACAGGGGGCGCCTGGGGCCAACGTCCTGACTTTC. Translating it yields CASSDYPGQGAPGANVLTF.

This clonotype was detected many times. The chain joins TRBV6-1 to TRBJ2-4; TRBD1 might be the D (6 bases). Germline CDR1 reads MNHNS; CDR2 reads SASEGT. V was trimmed by 6 bases and J by 2 bases, leaving 26 bases between them. CDR3 length equals 19 residues. CDR3 loop: CASRGPGHILSPTKNIQYF. CDR3 DNA: TGTGCCAGCAGGGGCCCGGGACACATTCTCTCACCTACCAAAAACATTCAGTACTTC.

This clonotype was seen many times. No DNA is shown, since the ends of the CDR3 on it are uncertain; the CDR3 is the one TCRdb lists. This chain connects TRBV19 to TRBJ2-1; TRBD2 is taken as the D call from the table, unchecked against the DNA. The germline V gene has CDR1 LNHDA and CDR2 SQIVND (reference sequence). From its first to its last residue, the CDR3 has 15 amino acids. The CDR3 spells CASSMSVRELNEQFF.

This clonotype has ten or more counts. The chain employs TRBV20-1 and TRBJ1-1, with 8 bases that match TRBD1. CDR1 is DFQATT, CDR2 SNEGSKA, per germline (reference sequence). With V trimmed by 6 bases and J by 1 base, 4 bases remained unmatched. The CDR3 extends over 13 amino acids. For the CDR3, the DNA is TGCAGTGCGGGGCAGGGGGCGAACACTGAAGCTTTCTTT. Translating gives CSAGQGANTEAFF.

The chain joins TRBV6-2 or TRBV6-3 to TRBJ2-1, with D possibly TRBD2 on 5 matching bases. Trimming shortened V by 4 bases and J by 2 bases, and 12 bases separated the two germline ends. From germline, CDR1 is MNHEY and CDR2 SVGEGT. The CDR3 is made up of 15 amino acids. CDR3 loop: CASSSSGDTYNEQFF. The CDR3 DNA reads as TGTGCCAGCAGTTCCAGCGGAGATACCTACAATGAGCAGTTCTTC.

This chain connects TRBV6-1 to TRBJ1-2; possible D gene TRBD1, 5 bases. Germline V lookup: CDR1 MNHNS, CDR2 SASEGT. Deletions cut 4 bases from V and 4 bases from J, with 13 bases between. CDR3 size: 14 residues. The CDR3 loop reads CASSADRRIYGYTF. The DNA for the CDR3 is TGTGCCAGCAGTGCCGACAGAAGAATCTATGGCTACACCTTC.

Many counts were recorded for this clonotype. The CDR3 coding sequence is TGCGCCAGCAGTGGAGACGGCACAGATACGCAGTATTTT. Its protein product is CASSGDGTDTQYF. The chain couples TRBV10-1 to TRBJ2-3; D not resolved. Trimming removed 4 bases at V and 1 base at J, with 6 bases between. CDR1 and CDR2 (germline): WNHNN, SYGVQD (reference sequence). This CDR3 comprises 13 residues.

V gene TRBV7-2 combines with J gene TRBJ1-2; D gene unclear. The CDR3 is made up of 11 amino acids. Germline values: CDR1 SGHTA, CDR2 FQGNSA. With 0 bases removed from V and 10 bases from J, the gap between germline ends came to 6 bases. The CDR3 DNA is TGTGCCAGCAGCTTAGCGCGGCCCTACACCTTC. This codes for CASSLARPYTF.

This clonotype has a count of ten or more. The chain combines TRBV6-1 with TRBJ1-2; TRBD1 aligns across 10 bases. With V trimmed by 5 bases and J by 3 bases, 6 bases remained unmatched. This CDR3 contains 15 residues. CDR1 and CDR2 from the germline V gene are MNHNS and SASEGT. The CDR3 loop is CASSRDRGADYGYTF. The CDR3 DNA reads as TGTGCCAGCAGTCGGGACAGGGGAGCGGACTATGGCTACACCTTC.

Only a few counts were recorded for this clonotype. CDR3 sequence: CASSEGTGGFTYEQFF. CDR3 sequence (DNA): TGCGCCAGCAGCGAAGGGACAGGGGGCTTTACGTACGAGCAGTTCTTC. The genes are TRBV4-1 and TRBJ2-7, with TRBD1 identical over 12 bases. The last part of the DNA fits TRBJ2-1 better; the J call may be wrong. The CDR3 length is 16 residues. The germline CDR1 and CDR2 sequences are MGHRA and YSYEKL.

The chain joins TRBV27 to TRBJ1-3, with D uncertain. Trimming removed 5 bases from V and 4 bases from J, with 18 bases in between. Germline-derived CDR1 and CDR2 are MNHEY and SMNVEV (reference sequence). The CDR3 totals 16 residues. CDR3 sequence: CASSPLRVDAGNTIYF. DNA of the CDR3: TGTGCCAGCAGTCCCCTTAGAGTGGACGCCGGAAACACCATATATTTT.

This clonotype was detected many times. The chain is built from TRBV12-3 or TRBV12-4 and TRBJ1-1; D gene uncertain. This CDR3 spans 13 amino acids. V lost 6 bases to trimming and J lost 4 bases, with 12 bases between them. This chain's CDR3 is CASSLVLGTEAFF. CDR3 bases: TGTGCCAGCAGCCTAGTTCTAGGCACTGAAGCTTTCTTT.

This clonotype was recorded many times. V usage is TRBV29-1 and J usage is TRBJ2-2; D possibly matches TRBD1 or TRBD2 (5 bases each). Germline loops: CDR1 SQVTM, CDR2 ANQGSEA. CDR3 length equals 14 residues. The ends were cut back, 5 bases at V and 1 base at J, with 11 bases in the middle. CDR3 in DNA: TGCAGCGTTACCGGGACCCTGAACACCGGGGAGCTGTTTTTT. As protein: CSVTGTLNTGELFF.

This clonotype was seen only a few times. The genes are TRBV12-3 or TRBV12-4 and TRBJ2-1, with TRBD2 matching 7 bases. J gave up 0 bases and V 3 bases, and 17 bases lay outside the gene matches. The CDR3 has 20 residues. CDR3 bases: TGTGCCAGCAGTTTCTGGGCGGGAGCCCTAGGGAGTACCTCCTACAATGAGCAGTTCTTC. Translation gives CASSFWAGALGSTSYNEQFF.

This clonotype was detected many times. This chain uses TRBV27 with TRBJ1-2; unclear D gene. CDR1 MNHEY and CDR2 SMNVEV come from the germline V gene (reference sequence). Trimming left V 0 bases short and J 4 bases short, with 9 bases between. The CDR3 sequence is 14 residues long. Here the CDR3 DNA reads TGTGCCAGCAGTTTATCACGCAGGATCTATGGCTACACCTTC. Encoded protein: CASSLSRRIYGYTF.

This clonotype was seen many times. This CDR3 reads CASSALRVTTRDEQFF. The CDR3 nucleotides are TGTGCCAGCAGTGCACTCCGGGTCACCACCCGGGATGAGCAGTTCTTC. V and J are TRBV2 and TRBJ2-1, with D hard to call. The CDR3 is 16 residues long. Trimming took 4 bases from V and 8 from J, leaving 21 bases between them. Germline V gene data show CDR1 as SNHLY and CDR2 as FYNNEI.

This clonotype was seen many times. The chain has TRBV11-3 and TRBJ2-7; possibly TRBD2 for D (6 bases). Per germline, CDR1 SGHNT and CDR2 YENEEA. V was shortened by 4 bases and J by 2 bases, with 18 bases between the two germline ends. CDR3 size: 16 residues. The CDR3 loop is CASSSYGGSLTYEQYF. The CDR3, as DNA: TGTGCCAGCAGCTCCTACGGGGGATCCCTAACCTACGAGCAGTACTTC.

This clonotype was counted a few times. V is TRBV6-1 and J is TRBJ1-2, with D uncertain. Germline V gene data show CDR1 as MNHNS and CDR2 as SASEGT. The CDR3 contains 14 residues. Trimming removed 2 bases from V and 1 base from J, with 8 bases in between. As DNA, the CDR3 is TGTGCCAGCAGTGAACCTGGACTTAACTATGGCTACACCTTC. This gives the protein CASSEPGLNYGYTF.

This clonotype was counted only a few times. J is TRBJ1-5 and V is TRBV10-3, with a possible D match to TRBD1 (5 bases). Looked up from germline, CDR1 is ENHRY and CDR2 is SYGVKD. The CDR3 is 14 residues long. Trimming removed 7 bases from V and 4 bases from J, with 14 bases in between. CDR3: CAINQPGPNQPQHF. CDR3 nucleotide sequence: TGTGCCATCAACCAACCGGGGCCGAATCAGCCCCAGCATTTT.

There are many counts of this clonotype. The rearrangement uses TRBV11-2 and TRBJ2-1, with unresolved D. V gave up 5 bases and J gave up 6 bases, with 5 bases separating them. Germline V gene sequence: CDR1 SGHAT, CDR2 FQNNGV. This CDR3 is built from 11 residues. This CDR3 reads CASSTSNEQFF. CDR3 bases: TGTGCCAGCAGCACCAGCAATGAGCAGTTCTTC.

This clonotype occurred a few times. The V call is TRBV5-1, the J call TRBJ2-2; TRBD2 matches at 10 bases. The CDR3 spans 17 residues. Germline V gene data show CDR1 as SGHRS and CDR2 as YFSETQ. The V segment lost 0 bases and the J segment 6 bases; nucleotides outside the gene matches: 8. The chain's CDR3 is CASSLVAAGGPPGELFF. The CDR3 DNA follows: TGCGCCAGCAGCTTGGTTGCAGCGGGAGGGCCCCCCGGGGAGCTGTTTTTT. Supplemented by reference TRBV5-1 and TRBJ2-2, the full variable domain reads KAGVTQTPRYLIKTRGQQVTLSCSPISGHRSVSWYQQTPGQGLQFLFEYFSETQRNKGNFPGRFSGRQFSNSRSEMNVSTLELGDSALYLCASSLVAAGGPPGELFFGEGSRLTVL.

This clonotype came up many times. The chain has TRBV7-2 and TRBJ2-7, with D perhaps given as TRBD1 or TRBD2 (5 bases each). This CDR3 region has 14 residues. Germline-derived CDR1 and CDR2 are SGHTA and FQGNSA. Trimming removed 1 base at V and 4 bases at J, with 11 bases between. Here the CDR3 reads CASSLGLGEYEQYF. The DNA of the CDR3 is TGTGCCAGCAGCTTAGGCCTAGGGGAGTACGAGCAGTACTTC.

The table lists this clonotype with many counts. The chain links TRBV20-1 to TRBJ2-3; a possible D gene is TRBD2 (6 bases). Between the trimmed V and J ends, which lost 6 bases and 2 bases, there was a span of 18 bases. CDR1 is DFQATT and CDR2 is SNEGSKA in the germline V gene (reference sequence). The CDR3 consists of 15 residues. The CDR3 here is CSAKVSGGSTDTQYF. The CDR3 DNA reads as TGCAGTGCAAAAGTTAGCGGAGGCTCCACAGATACGCAGTATTTT.

This clonotype was counted ten times or more. The chain has TRBV12-3 or TRBV12-4 and TRBJ2-5; D gene ambiguous. Trimming stripped 7 bases from V and 3 bases from J, with 9 bases between. CDR3 length equals 12 residues. As DNA, the CDR3 is TGTGCCAGCAAAAAGACGGAAGAGACCCAGTACTTC. Translating gives CASKKTEETQYF.

This clonotype occurred many times. This chain connects TRBV3-1 to TRBJ1-1, with unresolved D. Trimming shortened V by 5 bases and J by 0 bases, and 7 bases separated the two germline ends. The CDR3 totals 13 residues. Germline CDR1 LGHDT, CDR2 YNNKEL (reference sequence). CDR3 amino acids: CASSRILNTEAFF. The CDR3 DNA reads TGTGCCAGCAGCAGGATTTTGAACACTGAAGCTTTCTTT.